These T cell receptor beta chains were read from a single sample in a study of T-cell reconstitution after alpha-beta-depleted transplantation in children. MiXCR, run by TCRdb on the PCR reads, gives a single entry per CDR3 protein. This table has 200,000 to 250,000 distinct CDR3 sequences, approximately 11% appearing once. Sample: PBMCs, taken before TCRalphabeta/CD19-depleted stem cell transplant. These receptors all stem from a child under two years old with acute myeloid leukemia, due to receive a stem cell transplant. Both conserved end residues are part of each CDR3. Each record gives: J gene, V gene, D gene, clone size, CDR3 protein, CDR3 DNA. A D gene is named only where the DNA matches it firmly. Clone size is shown for a subset of rows, as once, few, many or a class of expanded clone.

TRBJ2-2	TRBV7-9	TRBD1	few	CASSFRTGVGELFF	TGTGCCAGCAGCTTTCGGACAGGGGTCGGGGAGCTGTTTTTT
TRBJ1-6	TRBV4-2	TRBD1	many	CASSPPAGQGSNSPLHF	TGTGCCAGCAGCCCCCCCGCGGGACAGGGCTCTAATTCACCCCTCCACTTT
TRBJ2-1	TRBV12-3/TRBV12-4	-	many	CASSPPYNEQFF	TGTGCCAGCAGTCCTCCCTACAATGAGCAGTTCTTC
TRBJ2-1	TRBV11-2	TRBD2	few	CASSSGTSGIVSYNEQFF	TGTGCCAGCAGCTCGGGGACTAGCGGGATAGTGTCCTACAATGAGCAGTTCTTC
TRBJ2-3	TRBV24-1	TRBD2	many	CATSGAGLADTQYF	TGTGCCACCAGCGGAGCGGGATTGGCAGATACGCAGTATTTT
TRBJ2-1	TRBV20-1	TRBD1	many	CSAIGDRDYNEQFF	TGCAGTGCCATCGGGGACAGGGACTACAATGAGCAGTTCTTC
TRBJ2-7	TRBV12-3/TRBV12-4	TRBD2	many	CASSLGGEFYEQYF	TGTGCCAGCAGCTTGGGGGGGGAATTCTACGAGCAGTACTTC
TRBJ2-2	TRBV20-1	TRBD2	many	CSAREGEGTGELFF	TGCAGTGCTAGAGAGGGGGAGGGCACCGGGGAGCTGTTTTTT
TRBJ2-2	TRBV7-9	-	many	CASSLVGPAVTGELFF	TGTGCCAGCAGCTTAGTCGGCCCGGCGGTCACCGGGGAGCTGTTTTTT
TRBJ1-1	TRBV12-3/TRBV12-4	-	many	CASSLAGMNTEAFF	TGTGCCAGCAGTTTAGCGGGGATGAACACTGAAGCTTTCTTT
TRBJ2-3	TRBV19	TRBD1	-	CASSSGQGRFTDTQYF	TGTGCCAGTAGTAGCGGACAGGGACGATTCACAGATACGCAGTATTTT
TRBJ2-3	TRBV29-1	TRBD1	many	CSVEDGTATDTQYF	TGCAGCGTTGAAGATGGGACAGCTACAGATACGCAGTATTTT
TRBJ1-1	TRBV5-1	-	many	CASSLAGVDTEAFF	TGCGCCAGCAGCTTGGCCGGGGTAGACACTGAAGCTTTCTTT
TRBJ1-1	TRBV6-2/TRBV6-3	-	few	CASSYSKPGQGAFF	TGTGCCAGCAGTTACTCGAAACCGGGACAAGGGGCTTTCTTT
TRBJ2-2	TRBV10-3	TRBD2	many	CAISGTSGRATGELFF	TGTGCCATCAGTGGGACTAGCGGGAGGGCCACCGGGGAGCTGTTTTTT
TRBJ2-3	TRBV5-1	-	few	CASSPGPTSTDTQYF	TGCGCCAGCAGCCCAGGACCGACAAGCACAGATACGCAGTATTTT
TRBJ2-5	TRBV7-6	TRBD2	few	CASSRGGNQETQYF	TGTGCCAGCAGCCGCGGGGGAAACCAAGAGACCCAGTACTTC
TRBJ2-3	TRBV28	TRBD1	many	CASSSPYRDRYTDTQYF	TGTGCCAGCAGTTCGCCCTACCGGGACAGATACACAGATACGCAGTATTTT
TRBJ2-7	TRBV5-1	-	many	CASSLGRLSYEQYF	TGCGCCAGCAGCTTGGGAAGACTCTCCTACGAGCAGTACTTC
TRBJ1-1	TRBV7-9	-	many	CASSAYTEAFF	TGTGCCAGCAGCGCTTACACTGAAGCTTTCTTT
TRBJ2-1	TRBV6-5	TRBD2	many	CASSYWASGRNNEQFF	TGTGCCAGCAGTTACTGGGCTAGCGGGAGAAACAATGAGCAGTTCTTC
TRBJ1-6	TRBV29-1	TRBD1	many	CSVEDPGGNNSPLHF	TGCAGCGTTGAAGATCCAGGGGGGAATAATTCACCCCTCCACTTT
TRBJ1-3	TRBV11-2	-	-	CASSLAPYGNTIYF	TGTGCCAGCAGCTTAGCCCCTTACGGAAACACCATATATTTT
TRBJ2-7	TRBV7-3	-	many	CASSLTAWQYF	TGTGCCAGCAGCTTAACCGCTTGGCAGTACTTC
TRBJ2-1	TRBV7-2	TRBD2	many	CASREASGRNNEQFF	TGTGCCAGCAGGGAAGCTAGCGGGAGGAACAATGAGCAGTTCTTC
TRBJ2-5	TRBV7-2	-	-	CASSSTGTSETQYF	TGTGCCAGCAGCTCGACCGGGACGTCGGAGACCCAGTACTTC
TRBJ2-3	TRBV7-3	-	many	CASSLNPQTDSTDTQYF	TGTGCCAGCAGCTTAAACCCCCAGACGGATAGCACAGATACGCAGTATTTT
TRBJ2-5	TRBV12-3/TRBV12-4	-	many	CASSFQRPEETQYF	TGTGCCAGCAGTTTTCAGCGGCCCGAAGAGACCCAGTACTTC
TRBJ2-3	TRBV29-1	-	many	CSVEGLQLADARTDTQYF	TGCAGCGTTGAAGGCCTTCAGCTCGCCGACGCCCGCACAGATACGCAGTATTTT
TRBJ1-4	TRBV7-9	-	many	CASTFATNEKLFF	TGTGCCAGCACGTTTGCAACTAATGAAAAACTGTTTTTT
TRBJ1-5	TRBV5-1	TRBD1	many	CASSLAGQGEPQHF	TGCGCCAGCAGCTTGGCCGGACAGGGCGAGCCCCAGCATTTT
TRBJ2-1	TRBV9	-	many	CASSVGTGSYNEQFF	TGTGCCAGCAGCGTAGGGACCGGCTCCTACAATGAGCAGTTCTTC
TRBJ2-7	TRBV11-2	TRBD2	-	CASSPRREVLEQYF	TGTGCCAGCAGCCCCCGGCGGGAGGTGCTCGAGCAGTACTTC
TRBJ2-4	TRBV12-3/TRBV12-4	TRBD1	many	CASSLTGTKNIQYF	TGTGCCAGCAGTTTGACAGGGACCAAAAACATTCAGTACTTC
TRBJ1-5	TRBV2	-	many	CASSETGWEQPQHF	TGTGCCAGCAGTGAAACAGGCTGGGAGCAGCCCCAGCATTTT
TRBJ2-1	TRBV20-1	TRBD2	many	CSALTSGGYNEQFF	TGCAGTGCCCTAACTAGCGGGGGCTACAATGAGCAGTTCTTC
TRBJ2-7	TRBV12-3/TRBV12-4	TRBD2	many	CASSPTSGMLYEQYF	TGTGCCAGCAGTCCGACTAGCGGGATGCTATACGAGCAGTACTTC
TRBJ1-1	TRBV20-1	-	few	CSASDDRNTEAFF	TGCAGTGCTAGTGATGACAGGAACACTGAAGCTTTCTTT
TRBJ2-6	TRBV9	TRBD2	-	CASSSLTSGLFSGANVLTF	TGTGCCAGCAGCTCCCTGACTAGCGGTCTTTTCTCTGGGGCCAACGTCCTGACTTTC
TRBJ2-2	TRBV19	-	many	CASSIGDPPTGELFF	TGTGCCAGTAGTATAGGAGACCCTCCCACCGGGGAGCTGTTTTTT
TRBJ2-7	TRBV4-2	-	-	CAISPGLAYEQYF	TGTGCCATCAGCCCTGGGCTCGCCTACGAGCAGTACTTC
TRBJ1-4	TRBV13	-	many	CASSYGMIPLEKLFF	TGTGCCAGCAGCTATGGGATGATACCTCTGGAAAAACTGTTTTTT
TRBJ2-1	TRBV6-1	-	-	CAYELAGRNEQFF	TGTGCCTACGAATTGGCAGGTCGGAATGAGCAGTTCTTC
TRBJ2-5	TRBV29-1	-	-	CSIPLLRETQETQYF	TGCAGCATTCCGTTATTACGGGAGACCCAAGAGACCCAGTACTTC